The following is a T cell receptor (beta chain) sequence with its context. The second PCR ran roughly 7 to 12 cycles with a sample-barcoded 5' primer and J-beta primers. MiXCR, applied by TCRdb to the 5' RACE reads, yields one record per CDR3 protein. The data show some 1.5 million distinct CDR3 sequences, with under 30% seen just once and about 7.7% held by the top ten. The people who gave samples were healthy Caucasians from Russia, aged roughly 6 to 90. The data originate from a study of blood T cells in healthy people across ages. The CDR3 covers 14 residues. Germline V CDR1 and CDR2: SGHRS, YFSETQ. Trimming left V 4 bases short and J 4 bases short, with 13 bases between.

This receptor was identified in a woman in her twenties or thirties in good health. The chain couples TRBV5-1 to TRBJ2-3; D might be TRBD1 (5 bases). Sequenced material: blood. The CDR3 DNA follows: TGCGCCAGCAGCCAGATGACAGCACCAGATACGCAGTATTTT. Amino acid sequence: CASSQMTAPDTQYF.